A selection of T cell receptor beta chains follows, all from one sample in a study of T-cell memory formation after mild COVID-19. TCRdb re-derived calls from the 5' RACE reads in MiXCR, one entry per CDR3 protein. The sample yields hundreds of thousands of distinct CDR3 sequences, roughly 20% seen once. The sequencing sample was made of PBMCs or a T cell subset sorted from them (not recorded which). The source of these receptors is a young man who had mild COVID-19 (a few samples of this study predate the infection). Cell type and time point are not known. CDR3s leave out the opening cysteine and the closing phenylalanine or tryptophan. Each record gives: V gene, CDR3 length, CDR3 protein.

V gene: TRBV6-2/TRBV6-3
CDR3 length: 17
CDR3 protein: ASSYVVGQALEGQETQY

V gene: TRBV11-3
CDR3 length: 12
CDR3 protein: ASSLSDGNNEQF

V gene: TRBV4-3
CDR3 length: 16
CDR3 protein: ASSQGASGGAGTDTQY

V gene: TRBV24-1
CDR3 length: 13
CDR3 protein: ATPSRYTRYQPQH

V gene: TRBV5-6
CDR3 length: 13
CDR3 protein: ASSFDPGGTGELF

V gene: TRBV20-1
CDR3 length: 10
CDR3 protein: SASPDNSPLH

V gene: TRBV5-6
CDR3 length: 12
CDR3 protein: ASSEQGSGNTIY

V gene: TRBV7-9
CDR3 length: 12
CDR3 protein: ASSQGWGNTEAF

V gene: TRBV2
CDR3 length: 9
CDR3 protein: ASRGNEKLF

V gene: TRBV18
CDR3 length: 13
CDR3 protein: ASSPRTGGADGYT

V gene: TRBV7-9
CDR3 length: 16
CDR3 protein: ASSGWTKGFTGANVLT

V gene: TRBV7-9
CDR3 length: 12
CDR3 protein: ASSLPLGIGELF

V gene: TRBV7-3
CDR3 length: 11
CDR3 protein: ASSLDPMNEQF

V gene: TRBV5-1
CDR3 length: 14
CDR3 protein: ASSLVQLAGGNEQF

V gene: TRBV4-1
CDR3 length: 10
CDR3 protein: ASRGTSYEQY

V gene: TRBV3-1
CDR3 length: 12
CDR3 protein: ASRGTGLSYEQY

V gene: TRBV24-1
CDR3 length: 14
CDR3 protein: ASDLQGRPEAGELF

V gene: TRBV5-5
CDR3 length: 14
CDR3 protein: ASSSTGTGYSYEQY

V gene: TRBV7-2
CDR3 length: 12
CDR3 protein: ASRMTEVNTEAF

V gene: TRBV4-3
CDR3 length: 14
CDR3 protein: ASSQESTSGANVLT

V gene: TRBV20-1
CDR3 length: 11
CDR3 protein: SARGQGFYEQY

V gene: TRBV7-9
CDR3 length: 13
CDR3 protein: ASSLSGQNTGELF

V gene: TRBV7-3
CDR3 length: 11
CDR3 protein: ASSLERPGTQY

V gene: TRBV6-2/TRBV6-3
CDR3 length: 13
CDR3 protein: ASSYSIGETGELF

V gene: TRBV7-9
CDR3 length: 13
CDR3 protein: ASSPSPQGKAEAF

V gene: TRBV4-2
CDR3 length: 13
CDR3 protein: ASSQVTSGVYEQY

V gene: TRBV20-1
CDR3 length: 9
CDR3 protein: RSRLWCEQF

V gene: TRBV20-1
CDR3 length: 12
CDR3 protein: SVSGVTSTDTQY

V gene: TRBV10-3
CDR3 length: 10
CDR3 protein: AISAGAYEQY

V gene: TRBV24-1
CDR3 length: 12
CDR3 protein: ATSDGSGLQPQH

V gene: TRBV7-3
CDR3 length: 11
CDR3 protein: ASSAQGRTEAF

V gene: TRBV19
CDR3 length: 12
CDR3 protein: ASSRGQLNTEAF

V gene: TRBV9
CDR3 length: 11
CDR3 protein: ASSEEGVGKLF

V gene: TRBV24-1
CDR3 length: 14
CDR3 protein: ATSDLPGSSTDTQY

V gene: TRBV6-2/TRBV6-3
CDR3 length: 13
CDR3 protein: ASSYPSGIDQPQH

V gene: TRBV10-3
CDR3 length: 12
CDR3 protein: ATQLRGGTDTQY

V gene: TRBV7-2
CDR3 length: 11
CDR3 protein: ASIPAGANVLT

V gene: TRBV7-2
CDR3 length: 9
CDR3 protein: ASSLEVEQY

V gene: TRBV12-3/TRBV12-4
CDR3 length: 15
CDR3 protein: ASSLPPGQGIADTQY

V gene: TRBV6-5
CDR3 length: 11
CDR3 protein: ASSYSRVQPQH

V gene: TRBV29-1
CDR3 length: 12
CDR3 protein: SVGQGAGKNIQY

V gene: TRBV7-3
CDR3 length: 14
CDR3 protein: ASSLERTGSYNEQF

V gene: TRBV11-2
CDR3 length: 10
CDR3 protein: ASSSTGFGYT

V gene: TRBV12-3/TRBV12-4
CDR3 length: 13
CDR3 protein: ASSGDRGWGQPQH

V gene: TRBV12-3/TRBV12-4
CDR3 length: 12
CDR3 protein: ASSIVGSKNIQY

V gene: TRBV27
CDR3 length: 14
CDR3 protein: ASSFPSGPRATEAF

V gene: TRBV4-3
CDR3 length: 13
CDR3 protein: ASTGTGVYQETQY

V gene: TRBV18
CDR3 length: 13
CDR3 protein: ASSPTTGANQPQH

V gene: TRBV5-4
CDR3 length: 13
CDR3 protein: ASSPDRTLFYGYT

V gene: TRBV5-1
CDR3 length: 11
CDR3 protein: ASSGGEPGEQF

V gene: TRBV12-3/TRBV12-4
CDR3 length: 12
CDR3 protein: ASSLWLRNQPQH

V gene: TRBV9
CDR3 length: 13
CDR3 protein: ASSLQGFRGETQY

V gene: TRBV7-9
CDR3 length: 12
CDR3 protein: ASSTRTGGYGYT

V gene: TRBV23-1
CDR3 length: 14
CDR3 protein: ASSQSFRAGTGELF

V gene: TRBV18
CDR3 length: 14
CDR3 protein: ASSPAGSDGNQPQH